A selection of T cell receptor beta chains follows, all from one sample in a study of cytomegalovirus exposure and HLA in healthy donors. Method: immunoSEQ multiplex PCR; TCRdb's copy keeps in-frame clones and lacks some. The sample yields 310,000 or so clones, 70% to 90% seen once. The sample taken for sequencing was PBMCs. Receptor source: a woman between 18 and 29 years old in good health and CMV-seronegative. CDR3s include the opening cysteine and the closing phenylalanine or tryptophan. Fields, in order: CDR3 length, V gene, J gene, CDR3 protein.

16	TRBV19	TRBJ2-7	CASSTWTTGGGYEQYF
12	TRBV5-1	TRBJ1-2	CASSLNNYGYTF
15	TRBV5-1	TRBJ1-2	CASSLMGGQSLGYTF
15	TRBV7-6	TRBJ2-3	CASSLAGGDTDTQYF
16	TRBV18	TRBJ1-6	CASSPVGSKSNSPLHF
12	TRBV5-5	TRBJ1-1	CASSTGVPRAFF
13	TRBV7-3	TRBJ2-1	CASSLSLYNEQFF
15	TRBV6-5	TRBJ1-1	CASSYSGGRTTEAFF
15	TRBV10-3	TRBJ1-6	CAISESKTGYSPLHF
11	TRBV6-1	TRBJ2-7	CASSGYTEQYF
15	TRBV7-9	TRBJ1-4	CSSSGTGTVVGKLFF
15	TRBV10-2	TRBJ2-1	CASRDSGASYNEQFF
14	TRBV2	TRBJ1-2	CASIDGGLGYGYTF
15	TRBV5-8	TRBJ2-5	CASSLGDYPEETQYF
17	TRBV18	TRBJ2-3	CASSQMRRGATTDTQYF
17	TRBV4-2	TRBJ1-5	CASSQESRGRGNQPQHF
11	TRBV29-1	TRBJ2-7	CSVRQVHEQYF
21	TRBV27	TRBJ2-3	CASSSLIGLAGVRGSTDTQYF
11	TRBV6-6	TRBJ1-1	CASTRGTEAFF
14	TRBV19	TRBJ1-2	CASRTDRTHYGYTF
13	TRBV10-2	TRBJ2-7	CASSGGDSYEQYF
13	TRBV5-6	TRBJ2-4	CASSFGKGNIQYF
17	TRBV7-2	TRBJ2-1	CASSLRGRAGTGNEQFF
13	TRBV6-5	TRBJ1-1	CASSAGANTEAFF
18	TRBV4-1	TRBJ2-1	CASSQGWGRGTYNNEQFF
14	TRBV2	TRBJ2-7	CASVGQGAFYEQYF
20	TRBV6-4	TRBJ2-1	CASSDSLYGRASTLSGEQFF
13	TRBV18	TRBJ1-5	CASSNTAGQPQHF
14	TRBV6-4	TRBJ1-5	CASKRRRSNQPQHF
14	TRBV6-5	TRBJ1-4	CASSYFGGAEKLFF
16	TRBV4-1	TRBJ1-6	CASSPEKRRVGSPLHF